One and the same sample provided the 26 T cell receptor beta chains below, sequenced in a study of T cells in Graves' hyperthyroidism and ophthalmopathy. TCR beta CDR3 regions were amplified from RNA. A first-round RT-PCR of the TCR CDR3 used the HTBI primer set. TCRdb redid the calling of the multiplex PCR reads with MiXCR, one entry per CDR3 protein. The data contain some 740,000 distinct CDR3 sequences, around 13% of them seen just once; the ten biggest clones take up about a tenth. Sequencing used blood. These receptors were collected from a young woman with Graves' hyperthyroidism.

The sample holds many counts of this clonotype. The chain recombines TRBV6-1 with TRBJ2-7; D is ambiguous. Germline-derived CDR1 and CDR2 are MNHNS and SASEGT. This CDR3 has 13 amino acids. Trimming took 2 bases from V and 3 from J, leaving 8 bases between them. DNA for the CDR3: TGTGCCAGCAGTGAATTTTACTACTACGAGCAGTACTTC. Its protein product is CASSEFYYYEQYF.

This clonotype showed up just a few times. This sequence joins TRBV7-9 and TRBJ2-1; TRBD1 agrees at 12 bases. V shed 0 bases and J 10 bases; nucleotides not matched to a gene: 7. Germline lookup yields CDR1 SEHNR and CDR2 FQNEAQ (reference sequence). The CDR3 is 16 residues long. The CDR3 DNA follows: TGTGCCAGCAGCTTAGCGCCAGGGACAGGGGGCCGGGAGCAGTTCTTC. This codes for CASSLAPGTGGREQFF.

This clonotype was recorded many times. The rearrangement joins TRBV12-3 or TRBV12-4 to TRBJ1-5; weak D call: TRBD1 (5 bases). Trimming removed 3 bases at V and 0 bases at J, with 18 bases between. The CDR3 totals 18 residues. Here the CDR3 DNA reads TGTGCCAGCAGTTTGGGGGACGTGGGGGTTTATAGCAATCAGCCCCAGCATTTT. This encodes CASSLGDVGVYSNQPQHF.

This clonotype has only a few counts. J is TRBJ2-1 and V is TRBV7-6; tentative D call: TRBD2 (5 bases). This CDR3 has 13 residues. V dropped 5 bases and J dropped 9 bases, with 14 bases sitting between them. CDR1 is SGHVS, CDR2 FNYEAQ, per germline. The CDR3 loop is CASSLGVGFEQFF. The DNA of the CDR3 is TGTGCCAGCAGCCTCGGGGTCGGGTTTGAGCAGTTCTTC.

V and J are TRBV19 and TRBJ1-6; D remains unclear. CDR1 is LNHDA, CDR2 SQIVND, per germline (reference sequence). The CDR3 has 12 residues. With 5 bases removed from V and 10 bases from J, the gap between germline ends came to 9 bases. CDR3 sequence: CASSPDQSPLHF. CDR3 nucleotides: TGTGCCAGTAGTCCGGACCAGTCACCCCTCCACTTT.

Many counts were recorded for this clonotype. V usage is TRBV20-1 and J usage is TRBJ2-3; tentative D call: TRBD1 (5 bases). The CDR3 contains 13 residues. Germline V gives CDR1 DFQATT, CDR2 SNEGSKA (reference sequence). V was shortened by 4 bases and J by 4 bases, with 12 bases between the two germline ends. The CDR3 DNA follows: TGCAGTGCTAAAGGGGATCGCCCAGATACGCAGTATTTT. It is translated as CSAKGDRPDTQYF.

The rearrangement links TRBV28 to TRBJ2-5, with 13 bases identical to TRBD2. CDR1 is MDHEN, CDR2 SYDVKM, per germline. With 0 bases clipped from V and 4 bases from J, the junction kept 5 bases outside the gene matches. CDR3 length: 17 residues. The CDR3 nucleotides are TGTGCCAGCAGTTTATGGCGGACTAGCGGGAGTAGAGAGACCCAGTACTTC. As protein: CASSLWRTSGSRETQYF.

This chain connects TRBV18 to TRBJ2-5; the D is unclear. Germline V lookup: CDR1 KGHSH, CDR2 LQKENI. CDR3 length: 14 amino acids. V lost 3 bases to trimming and J lost 7 bases, with 15 bases between them. The CDR3 loop is CASSPSFGEPTQYF. For the CDR3, the DNA is TGTGCCAGCTCACCGTCTTTCGGAGAGCCGACCCAGTACTTC.

This clonotype was counted at least ten times. The chain joins TRBV7-3 to TRBJ2-7, with D perhaps given as TRBD1 or TRBD2 (5 bases each). The CDR3 runs to 14 residues. V lost 2 bases to trimming and J lost 5 bases, with 13 bases between them. CDR1 and CDR2 from the germline V gene are SGHTA and FQGTGA. CDR3 DNA sequence: TGTGCCAGCAGCTTAGTTCCAGGGAGCGACGAGCAGTACTTC. This encodes CASSLVPGSDEQYF. Based on the CDR3 plus reference TRBV7-3 and TRBJ2-7, the full variable domain is GAGVSQTPSNKVTEKGKYVELRCDPISGHTALYWYRQSLGQGPEFLIYFQGTGAADDSGLPNDRFFAVRPEGSVSTLKIQRTERGDSAVYLCASSLVPGSDEQYFGPGTRLTVT.

This clonotype was found a few times. The chain recombines TRBV20-1 with TRBJ1-5; no clear D. V was shortened by 1 base and J by 4 bases, with 5 bases between the two germline ends. The CDR3 extends over 12 amino acids. CDR1 DFQATT and CDR2 SNEGSKA come from the germline V gene (reference sequence). The DNA of the CDR3 is TGCAGTGCTAGAGTCGAGAATCAGCCCCAGCATTTT. It encodes CSARVENQPQHF.

This clonotype showed up just a few times. The chain employs TRBV7-6 and TRBJ2-1; 11 bases align to TRBD2. The CDR3 length is 15 residues. After removal of 6 bases from V and 4 bases from J, the junction contained 5 bases not matched to a gene. Germline V gene data show CDR1 as SGHVS and CDR2 as FNYEAQ. The CDR3 is CASRLTSGIYNEQFF. The CDR3 DNA is TGTGCCAGCAGGTTGACTAGCGGGATTTACAATGAGCAGTTCTTC.

The table lists this clonotype with many counts. The chain recombines TRBV5-6 with TRBJ1-1; TRBD1 matches at 7 bases. V shed 4 bases and J 3 bases; nucleotides not matched to a gene: 9. From germline, CDR1 is SGHDT and CDR2 YYEEEE. The CDR3 runs 15 residues. The CDR3 protein is CASSPDGQGDTEAFF. CDR3 nucleotide sequence: TGTGCCAGCAGCCCCGACGGGCAGGGGGACACTGAAGCTTTCTTT.

In this sample, this clonotype turned up a few times. The rearrangement links TRBV7-9 to TRBJ2-7; D is undetermined. The CDR3 is 13 amino acids. Germline values: CDR1 SEHNR, CDR2 FQNEAQ (reference sequence). The germline V and J ends were trimmed by 1 base and 6 bases, with 10 bases remaining between them. CDR3 region: CASSLDPTIEQYF. The CDR3, as DNA: TGTGCCAGCAGCTTAGACCCCACGATCGAGCAGTACTTC.

Only a few counts were recorded for this clonotype. The chain employs TRBV19 and TRBJ2-7, with D tentatively TRBD2 (5 bases). Trimming shortened V by 4 bases and J by 0 bases, and 10 bases separated the two germline ends. There are 14 residues in the CDR3. From germline, CDR1 is LNHDA and CDR2 SQIVND (reference sequence). The CDR3 region is CASSTGRSSYEQYF. CDR3 DNA: TGTGCCAGTAGTACGGGGAGAAGCTCCTACGAGCAGTACTTC.

In this sample, this clonotype turned up many times. The rearrangement uses TRBV5-8 and TRBJ1-1; no definite D call. V was cut by 3 bases and J by 2 bases, with 11 bases left in between. The CDR3 runs 14 residues. The germline CDR1 and CDR2 sequences are SGHTS and YDEGEE. The CDR3 nucleotides are TGTGCCAGCAGCTCCCTCGATTCAAACACTGAAGCTTTCTTT. Translated, it gives CASSSLDSNTEAFF. Combining the CDR3 with reference TRBV5-8 and TRBJ1-1 gives the whole variable domain EAGVTQSPTHLIKTRGQQATLRCSPISGHTSVYWYQQALGLGLQFLLWYDEGEERNRGNFPPRFSGRQFPNYSSELNVNALELEDSALYLCASSSLDSNTEAFFGQGTRLTVV.

This sequence joins TRBV18 and TRBJ2-1, with 9 bases fitting TRBD1. CDR3 length: 15 amino acids. Germline CDR1 reads KGHSH; CDR2 reads LQKENI. The J segment lost 6 bases and the V segment lost 3 bases, leaving 6 bases of the junction unmatched. The CDR3 is CASSPGTGILNEQFF. In DNA, the CDR3 is TGTGCCAGCTCACCCGGGACAGGGATCCTCAATGAGCAGTTCTTC.

The sample holds a few counts of this clonotype. The V and J genes are TRBV9 and TRBJ1-1; D perhaps matches TRBD1 (6 bases). The CDR3 spans 16 residues. V was shortened by 4 bases and J by 7 bases, with 23 bases between the two germline ends. Germline CDR1 and CDR2: SGDLS and YYNGEE. CDR3 sequence reads: CASSPGAAMVRGEAFF. For the CDR3, the DNA is TGTGCCAGCAGCCCAGGGGCCGCCATGGTTCGCGGTGAAGCTTTCTTT.

This chain connects TRBV15 to TRBJ2-4, with D possibly TRBD1 on 5 matching bases. Germline V gives CDR1 LNHNV, CDR2 YYDKDF (reference sequence). This CDR3 is 19 amino acids long. The ends were cut back, 1 base at V and 0 bases at J, with 19 bases in the middle. The DNA for the CDR3 is TGTGCCACCAGCAGAGCCCGACAGCCCTGGGGTCTAGCCAAAAACATTCAGTACTTC. Translating gives CATSRARQPWGLAKNIQYF.

This clonotype was detected many times. The J gene is TRBJ1-3, the V gene TRBV12-3 or TRBV12-4; no clear D. V lost 5 bases to trimming and J lost 0 bases, with 14 bases between them. This CDR3 has 16 amino acids. In DNA, the CDR3 is TGTGCCAGCAGTCCCCTAGCGCGGAGCTCTGGAAACACCATATATTTT. It specifies CASSPLARSSGNTIYF.

Many counts were recorded for this clonotype. At one boundary the junction diverges from the germline segment, which might be a read error. CDR3 sequence (DNA): TGTGCCAGCAGCTCTCTGCTGGAGGGCCTCTACGATGAGCAGTTCTTC. It specifies CASSSLLEGLYDEQFF. The rearrangement links TRBV11-2 to TRBJ2-1, with D perhaps TRBD2 (6 bases). Per the germline V gene, CDR1 is SGHAT and CDR2 is FQNNGV. This CDR3 is 16 amino acids long.

This clonotype was recorded once. Just one base apart from a much larger clone, this may be a read error. No conserved phenylalanine or tryptophan ends this CDR3, so it is likely a read error. This chain connects TRBV20-1 to TRBJ1-6, with D unclear. The CDR3 loop spans 14 amino acids. Trimming removed 1 base at V and 5 bases at J, with 9 bases between. The V gene's germline CDR1 is DFQATT and CDR2 SNEGSKA (reference sequence). In nucleotides, the CDR3 is TGCAGTGCTAGAGTGAGGCAGAATAATTCACCCCTCCACTTA. This translates into CSARVRQNNSPLHL.

This clonotype was picked up many times. V gene TRBV7-8 combines with J gene TRBJ1-1; no definite D call. V was trimmed by 1 base and J by 4 bases, leaving 13 bases between them. Germline values: CDR1 SGHVS, CDR2 FQNEAQ. This CDR3 spans 15 amino acids. The CDR3 DNA sequence: TGTGCCAGCAGCTTAGACTCGGTGTTGAGCACTGAAGCTTTCTTT. Translating gives CASSLDSVLSTEAFF.

To note about this clonotype: Its ends do not fully match the called genes, so a read error is possible. V and J are TRBV10-1 and TRBJ2-1; TRBD2 matches 8 bases. Germline V gene sequence: CDR1 WNHNN, CDR2 SYGVQD (reference sequence). The CDR3 totals 16 residues. CDR3 sequence: CASSPTGSGGHNEQLF. In DNA form, the CDR3 reads TGCGCCAGCAGCCCTACGGGGAGCGGGGGACACAATGAGCAGCTCTTC.

The rearrangement joins TRBV10-2 to TRBJ2-5; a possible D gene is TRBD1 (5 bases). CDR1 is WSHSY and CDR2 is SAAADI in the germline V gene. The V and J ends lost 0 bases and 0 bases respectively, with 20 bases between them. This CDR3 is 19 amino acids long. CDR3 nucleotide sequence: TGCGCCAGCAGTGAGTCGGTCCCAGGGAAGCCGTTATACCAAGAGACCCAGTACTTC. As protein: CASSESVPGKPLYQETQYF.

CDR3 DNA sequence: TGTGCCAGCAGCTTATGGGGTGGGGGCGGAAACACCATATATTTT. Translating it yields CASSLWGGGGNTIYF. V usage is TRBV7-2 and J usage is TRBJ1-3; a possible D gene is TRBD1 (6 bases). The length of the CDR3 is 15 residues. Trimming took off 2 bases at V and 4 bases at J, with 12 bases between the two ends. Germline CDR1 SGHTA, CDR2 FQGNSA.

About this clonotype itself: It may be a read error: a sequence one base away is much more abundant. The chain joins TRBV12-3 or TRBV12-4 to TRBJ2-7; 7 nucleotides align to TRBD2. The junction had 16 bases not matched to a gene; V was cut back by 7 bases and J by 7 bases. This CDR3 is 15 amino acids long. The CDR3 DNA sequence: TGTGCCAGCACCCCCACCGGGGAGGGGAAAGTTGAGCAGTACTTC. This translates into CASTPTGEGKVEQYF.